The 29 T cell receptor beta chains presented below share a single source sample, sequenced in a study of shared clonotypes between healthy human individuals. The naive CD8 fraction comprised CD45RO-negative cells positively selected for CCR7 and excluded terminally differentiated effector memory CD45RA+ cells. The method was immunoSEQ multiplex PCR; TCRdb's version includes in-frame clones alone and lacks a portion of them. The sample carries approximately 600,000 clones, 85% to 95% recorded once. Sequencing input: naive CD8+ T cells sorted from blood. These TCRs come from a woman in her 30s in good health.

The J gene is TRBJ2-5, the V gene TRBV28; D possibly corresponds to TRBD2 (5 bases). The ends were cut back, 6 bases at V and 1 base at J, with 12 bases in the middle. The CDR3 extends over 14 amino acids. Germline loops: CDR1 MDHEN, CDR2 SYDVKM. CDR3 DNA: TGTGCCAGCAGGATAAGCGGCTCCCAAGAGACCCAGTACTTC. It yields the protein CASRISGSQETQYF.

V gene TRBV29-1 combines with J gene TRBJ2-1; 8 nucleotides line up with TRBD2. Germline lookup yields CDR1 SQVTM and CDR2 ANQGSEA. This CDR3 has 13 amino acids. With V trimmed by 4 bases and J by 4 bases, 3 bases remained unmatched. The CDR3 loop is CSVAGGRYNEQFF. CDR3 DNA: TGCAGCGTTGCGGGCGGGAGGTACAATGAGCAGTTCTTC.

The J gene is TRBJ2-1, the V gene TRBV7-9; weak D call: TRBD2 (6 bases). The V and J ends lost 0 bases and 9 bases respectively, with 12 bases between them. From germline, CDR1 is SEHNR and CDR2 FQNEAQ (reference sequence). The CDR3 length is 14 residues. The CDR3 sequence is CASSLAGRAGEQFF. The CDR3 nucleotides read TGTGCCAGCAGCTTAGCCGGGAGAGCGGGTGAGCAGTTCTTC.

The chain is built from TRBV5-4 and TRBJ1-5; D is ambiguous. Germline V gene sequence: CDR1 SGHNT, CDR2 YYREEE (reference sequence). V lost 1 base and J 3 bases, leaving 8 bases between the germline ends. This CDR3 is built from 14 residues. The CDR3 region is CASSLFVINQPQHF. As DNA, the CDR3 is TGTGCCAGCAGCTTGTTTGTTATCAATCAGCCCCAGCATTTT.

The J gene is TRBJ2-7, the V gene TRBV5-1; the match to TRBD1 covers 10 bases. There are 15 residues in the CDR3. The trim removed 4 bases at V and 3 bases at J, leaving 7 bases unmatched. The germline gives CDR1 SGHRS, CDR2 YFSETQ. The CDR3 nucleotides are TGCGCCAGCAGCCGCCGGGACAGGGGTATCTACGAGCAGTACTTC. Its translation: CASSRRDRGIYEQYF.

The chain recombines TRBV27 with TRBJ2-1; D ambiguous. The CDR3 contains 14 residues. V shed 3 bases and J shed 5 bases, with 11 bases lying between them. CDR1 is MNHEY, CDR2 SMNVEV, per germline (reference sequence). This CDR3 is CASSLRSAHNEQFF. The CDR3 bases are TGTGCCAGCAGTTTGCGTTCGGCCCACAATGAGCAGTTCTTC.

V and J are TRBV5-4 and TRBJ2-7, with 8 bases identical to TRBD1. Germline CDR1 reads SGHNT; CDR2 reads YYREEE (reference sequence). This CDR3 has 13 amino acids. The V segment lost 5 bases and the J segment 4 bases; nucleotides outside the gene matches: 5. The CDR3 sequence: CASRNRGEYEQYF. CDR3 DNA: TGTGCCAGCAGAAACAGGGGGGAATACGAGCAGTACTTC.

The chain links TRBV4-1 to TRBJ2-1; 11 bases align to TRBD2. V shed 1 base, J shed 4 bases, and the junction held 3 bases outside the gene matches. The germline V gene has CDR1 MGHRA and CDR2 YSYEKL. This CDR3 spans 16 amino acids. The CDR3 here is CASSQGRTSGYNEQFF. CDR3 nucleotide sequence: TGCGCCAGCAGCCAAGGGCGGACTAGCGGGTACAATGAGCAGTTCTTC.

This clone has just a few counts. Other nucleotide sequences in the sample specify the same CDR3. This chain connects TRBV19 to TRBJ1-2; 10 bases agree with TRBD1. Germline CDR1 is LNHDA and CDR2 is SQIVND (reference sequence). The CDR3 extends over 14 amino acids. V shed 6 bases and J 4 bases; nucleotides not matched to a gene: 5. CDR3 DNA: TGTGCCAGTAGGGCCGGGACAGGGGCCTATGGCTACACCTTC. It yields the protein CASRAGTGAYGYTF.

The gene calls are TRBV7-6 and TRBJ2-1; perhaps TRBD1 as D (5 bases). This CDR3 is built from 15 residues. Trimming shortened V by 5 bases and J by 1 base, and 12 bases separated the two germline ends. Germline CDR1 SGHVS, CDR2 FNYEAQ. The CDR3 nucleotides read TGTGCCAGCAGCCGACAGTTAGGGTCCTACAATGAGCAGTTCTTC. This gives the protein CASSRQLGSYNEQFF.

The rearrangement joins TRBV28 to TRBJ2-1; D remains unclear. CDR1 is MDHEN and CDR2 is SYDVKM in the germline V gene. This CDR3 comprises 14 residues. V was trimmed by 3 bases and J by 1 base, leaving 7 bases between them. The CDR3 loop is CASSFSESYNEQFF. Written as DNA, the CDR3 is TGTGCCAGCAGTTTTTCGGAGTCCTACAATGAGCAGTTCTTC.

This chain uses TRBV6-9 with TRBJ2-7; TRBD2 matches at 8 bases. Germline-derived CDR1 and CDR2 are MNHGY and SVAAGI. The V and J ends lost 3 bases and 10 bases, in that order; junction bases with no gene match: 5. The CDR3 is 12 residues long. This chain's CDR3 is CASSYSGSAQYF. In nucleotides, the CDR3 is TGTGCCAGCAGTTACAGCGGGAGTGCCCAGTACTTC.

V gene TRBV28 combines with J gene TRBJ2-4; 9 bases line up with TRBD1. The CDR3 is 14 residues long. Trimming cost V 6 bases and J 4 bases; bases outside gene matches: 4. CDR1 and CDR2 from the germline V gene are MDHEN and SYDVKM. The CDR3 is CASSLGQGKNIQYF. DNA for the CDR3: TGTGCCAGCAGCCTGGGACAGGGTAAAAACATTCAGTACTTC.

The V and J genes are TRBV27 and TRBJ2-2, with D hard to call. This CDR3 comprises 12 residues. CDR1 is MNHEY, CDR2 SMNVEV, per germline (reference sequence). V was shortened by 7 bases and J by 2 bases, with 5 bases between the two germline ends. The DNA for the CDR3 is TGTGCCAGCAATAGCAACACCGGGGAGCTGTTTTTT. This codes for CASNSNTGELFF.

The chain couples TRBV7-8 to TRBJ2-3; possible D gene TRBD1, 5 bases. The CDR3 runs 15 residues. Germline V gene sequence: CDR1 SGHVS, CDR2 FQNEAQ. The V gene lost 1 base and the J gene lost 2 bases, with 10 bases spanning the gap. The CDR3 DNA is TGTGCCAGCAGCTTAGGACAGAGCCTCACAGATACGCAGTATTTT. Its protein product is CASSLGQSLTDTQYF.

This chain links TRBV27 with TRBJ2-1; D not resolved. Germline CDR1 is MNHEY and CDR2 is SMNVEV (reference sequence). Deletions cut 4 bases from V and 0 bases from J, with 22 bases between. The CDR3 is 19 residues long. Here the CDR3 reads CASSSNGVLSRSSYNEQFF. For the CDR3, the DNA is TGTGCCAGCAGTTCAAATGGGGTTCTTTCCAGGAGCTCCTACAATGAGCAGTTCTTC.

CDR3 loop: CASSPAAGGSYEQYF. The DNA of the CDR3 is TGTGCCAGCAGCCCAGCAGCAGGGGGCTCCTACGAGCAGTACTTC. The chain uses TRBV11-2 and TRBJ2-7, with 7 bases identical to TRBD1. Trimming took 5 bases from V and 0 from J; bases not matched to a gene: 7. CDR3 length: 15 amino acids. Germline V CDR1 and CDR2: SGHAT, FQNNGV.

The chain uses TRBV4-1 and TRBJ2-7; a possible D gene is TRBD1 (8 bases). Trimming removed 4 bases at V and 4 bases at J, with 17 bases between. CDR1 and CDR2 from the germline V gene are MGHRA and YSYEKL. The CDR3 consists of 15 residues. The CDR3 nucleotides are TGCGCCAGCAGCCCGGCGGGGGACAGGATATACGAGCAGTACTTC. Protein sequence: CASSPAGDRIYEQYF.

In DNA, the CDR3 is TGTGCCACCAGGTGGGGGGGTTTATACAATGAGCAGTTCTTC. It codes for CATRWGGLYNEQFF. V and J are TRBV27 and TRBJ2-1, with 7 positions matching TRBD2. The CDR3 is 14 residues long. V was pared by 10 bases and J by 4 bases, with 10 bases of the junction left unmatched. CDR1 is MNHEY and CDR2 is SMNVEV in the germline V gene (reference sequence).

The chain links TRBV6-1 to TRBJ1-5, with 8 bases matching TRBD1. The V segment lost 1 base and the J segment 11 bases; nucleotides outside the gene matches: 7. The CDR3 length is 14 residues. Germline V lookup: CDR1 MNHNS, CDR2 SASEGT. In nucleotides, the CDR3 is TGTGCCAGCAGTGAAGGGGACAGGCATCACTCCCAGCATTTT. Its protein product is CASSEGDRHHSQHF.

The chain carries TRBV19 and TRBJ2-1; D not resolved. The CDR3 consists of 12 residues. V gave up 8 bases and J gave up 4 bases, with 9 bases separating them. Germline-derived CDR1 and CDR2 are LNHDA and SQIVND (reference sequence). The CDR3 DNA is TGTGCCAGTTGTACAGAGTACAATGAGCAGTTCTTC. This sequence encodes CASCTEYNEQFF.

The V gene is TRBV19, the J gene TRBJ1-5; a weak D match, TRBD1 (6 bases). V was clipped by 7 bases and J by 3 bases, with 19 bases between them. Germline assignment: CDR1 LNHDA and CDR2 SQIVND (reference sequence). This CDR3 is built from 16 residues. The chain's CDR3 is CASIGIGDTLNQPQHF. The CDR3, as DNA: TGTGCCAGTATAGGGATCGGGGACACCCTCAATCAGCCCCAGCATTTT. Full variable domain (missing parts from reference TRBV19 and TRBJ1-5): DGGITQSPKYLFRKEGQNVTLSCEQNLNHDAMYWYRQDPGQGLRLIYYSQIVNDFQKGDIAEGYSVSREKKESFPLTVTSAQKNPTAFYLCASIGIGDTLNQPQHFGDGTRLSIL.

V usage is TRBV28 and J usage is TRBJ1-5; a possible D gene is TRBD1 (5 bases). The CDR3 consists of 16 residues. Germline CDR1 and CDR2: MDHEN and SYDVKM. V was cut by 8 bases and J by 0 bases, with 17 bases left in between. The CDR3 is CASSGGAPYSNQPQHF. CDR3 nucleotide sequence: TGTGCCAGCTCCGGTGGGGCCCCCTATAGCAATCAGCCCCAGCATTTT.

The CDR3 DNA follows: TGTGCCTGGAGCGAGGGCGGGAATGAAAAACTGTTTTTT. It specifies CAWSEGGNEKLFF. The chain employs TRBV30 and TRBJ1-4; D not certain. Trimming took off 3 bases at V and 5 bases at J, with 10 bases between the two ends. The CDR3 spans 13 residues. Germline V gives CDR1 GTSNPN, CDR2 SVGIG (reference sequence).

The chain joins TRBV7-3 to TRBJ2-1, with a possible D match to TRBD2 (5 bases). The CDR3 runs 15 residues. V shed 1 base and J shed 2 bases, with 9 bases lying between them. Germline lookup yields CDR1 SGHTA and CDR2 FQGTGA. The DNA for the CDR3 is TGTGCCAGCAGCTTAATGCCTAGCACCTACAATGAGCAGTTCTTC. The encoded protein is CASSLMPSTYNEQFF. The full variable domain, rest sourced from reference TRBV7-3 and TRBJ2-1, is GAGVSQTPSNKVTEKGKYVELRCDPISGHTALYWYRQSLGQGPEFLIYFQGTGAADDSGLPNDRFFAVRPEGSVSTLKIQRTERGDSAVYLCASSLMPSTYNEQFFGPGTRLTVL.

V and J are TRBV7-8 and TRBJ2-3; the match to TRBD1 covers 12 bases. Trimming cost V 5 bases and J 5 bases; bases outside gene matches: 8. The CDR3 length is 16 residues. In germline, CDR1 is SGHVS, CDR2 FQNEAQ. The DNA of the CDR3 is TGTGCCAGCAGCGCGGGGGACAGGGGGCGAATAGATACGCAGTATTTT. It yields the protein CASSAGDRGRIDTQYF.

The chain employs TRBV5-6 and TRBJ2-3, with D possibly TRBD1 on 5 matching bases. V lost 3 bases and J 4 bases, leaving 12 bases between the germline ends. The CDR3 sequence is 14 residues long. From germline, CDR1 is SGHDT and CDR2 YYEEEE. The CDR3 region has the DNA TGTGCCAGCAGCTCGGACACGACCGCAGATACGCAGTATTTT. Translated: CASSSDTTADTQYF. The variable domain in full, completed from reference TRBV5-6 and TRBJ2-3, reads DAGVTQSPTHLIKTRGQQVTLRCSPKSGHDTVSWYQQALGQGPQFIFQYYEEEERQRGNFPDRFSGHQFPNYSSELNVNALLLGDSALYLCASSSDTTADTQYFGPGTRLTVL.

The rearrangement joins TRBV19 to TRBJ2-7; 9 bases align to TRBD2. CDR3 size: 15 residues. Germline trimming cut 7 bases from V and 6 bases from J; bases unmatched to any gene: 13. Germline V gene lookup returns CDR1 LNHDA and CDR2 SQIVND (reference sequence). The CDR3 region is CASTPGLASSREQYF. The CDR3 DNA is TGTGCCAGTACGCCGGGACTAGCTTCTTCTCGCGAGCAGTACTTC.

This clone was observed a few times. The chain combines TRBV27 with TRBJ2-7; 10 nucleotides align to TRBD1. The length of the CDR3 is 15 residues. The V segment lost 6 bases and the J segment 5 bases; nucleotides outside the gene matches: 10. The germline V gene encodes CDR1 MNHEY and CDR2 SMNVEV (reference sequence). The CDR3 reads CASRRGTGANHEQYF. CDR3 bases: TGTGCCAGCAGGCGGGGGACAGGGGCTAACCACGAGCAGTACTTC.